Listed below are T cell receptor beta chains from one sample, sequenced in a study of T cell repertoires in cytomegalovirus infection. TCRdb recomputed calls from the reads with MiXCR, one row per CDR3 protein. The sample shows about 470,000 distinct CDR3 sequences, about 44% of them seen only once. The antigens of these receptors remain unknown. This specimen was cultured PBMCs, taken from culture after CMV antigen stimulation. The source is a human donor in good health (CMV status not recorded). Some clones in this sample may be carry-over from other donors' samples. CDR3s include the opening cysteine and the closing phenylalanine or tryptophan. Each record gives: clone size, V gene, D gene, J gene, CDR3 protein, CDR3 DNA. D genes are given only for firm matches. Only part of the rows carry a size: once, few, many, or a class if the clone is expanded.

size: NA; V: TRBV5-1; D: NA; J: TRBJ2-3; CDR3: CASSLAGSGPRDTQYF; DNA: TGCGCCAGCAGCTTGGCGGGGAGCGGTCCAAGAGATACGCAGTATTTT
size: NA; V: TRBV18; D: NA; J: TRBJ1-5; CDR3: CASSPGTRNQPQHF; DNA: TGTGCCAGCTCACCCGGGACACGCAATCAGCCCCAGCATTTT
size: NA; V: TRBV10-3; D: NA; J: TRBJ1-5; CDR3: CAISLEGNQPQHF; DNA: TGTGCCATCAGCTTGGAAGGGAATCAGCCCCAGCATTTT
size: few; V: TRBV12-3/TRBV12-4; D: NA; J: TRBJ2-3; CDR3: CASSLGLSQPQYF; DNA: TGTGCCAGCAGCCTAGGGTTATCACAACCGCAGTATTTT
size: NA; V: TRBV6-1; D: NA; J: TRBJ2-7; CDR3: CASSDSGRSSYEQYF; DNA: TGTGCCAGCAGTGACTCGGGCAGATCTTCCTACGAGCAGTACTTC
size: NA; V: TRBV7-6; D: TRBD2; J: TRBJ2-7; CDR3: CASSLAWGGKDEQYF; DNA: TGTGCCAGCAGCTTAGCGTGGGGAGGGAAGGACGAGCAGTACTTC
size: few; V: TRBV12-3/TRBV12-4; D: NA; J: TRBJ1-2; CDR3: CASSYRGTRGYTF; DNA: TGTGCCAGCAGTTATCGCGGGACCCGTGGCTACACCTTC
size: NA; V: TRBV5-3; D: NA; J: TRBJ2-7; CDR3: CASSPGTAGGYEQYF; DNA: TGTGCCAGCAGCCCTGGGACAGCCGGGGGGTACGAGCAGTACTTC
size: once; V: TRBV11-2; D: NA; J: TRBJ1-2; CDR3: CASSATGARYGYTF; DNA: TGTGCCAGCAGTGCGACAGGTGCCCGTTATGGCTACACCTTC
size: NA; V: TRBV5-1; D: TRBD2; J: TRBJ2-4; CDR3: CASSAGLVTDIQYF; DNA: TGCGCCAGCAGCGCGGGACTAGTCACTGACATTCAGTACTTC
size: NA; V: TRBV9; D: NA; J: TRBJ1-1; CDR3: CASSVGRAGDTEAFF; DNA: TGTGCCAGCAGCGTAGGCCGGGCGGGGGACACTGAAGCTTTCTTT
size: NA; V: TRBV2; D: NA; J: TRBJ1-2; CDR3: CASSGNPRVYGYTF; DNA: TGTGCCAGCAGCGGGAACCCGAGGGTCTATGGCTACACCTTC
size: few; V: TRBV19; D: TRBD2; J: TRBJ2-2; CDR3: CASTYQAGDTGELFF; DNA: TGTGCCAGTACTTACCAGGCGGGGGACACCGGGGAGCTGTTTTTT
size: NA; V: TRBV20-1; D: TRBD2; J: TRBJ2-3; CDR3: CSAPFGGGATDTQYF; DNA: TGCAGTGCCCCGTTTGGCGGGGGGGCCACAGATACGCAGTATTTT
size: few; V: TRBV6-5; D: NA; J: TRBJ1-4; CDR3: CASSNRQAGYEKLFF; DNA: TGTGCCAGCAGTAACAGACAGGCCGGGTATGAAAAACTGTTTTTT
size: few; V: TRBV7-2; D: NA; J: TRBJ2-3; CDR3: CASTELGDTQYF; DNA: TGTGCCAGCACCGAATTGGGGGATACGCAGTATTTT
size: few; V: TRBV5-4; D: NA; J: TRBJ2-1; CDR3: CASSPSMGADEQFF; DNA: TGTGCCAGCAGCCCCAGCATGGGGGCCGATGAGCAGTTCTTC
size: NA; V: TRBV4-1; D: NA; J: TRBJ2-3; CDR3: CASSQDRGGGSTDTQYF; DNA: TGCGCCAGCAGCCAAGATCGAGGGGGGGGAAGCACAGATACGCAGTATTTT
size: NA; V: TRBV12-3/TRBV12-4; D: NA; J: TRBJ1-6; CDR3: CASSFGVRGYSPLHF; DNA: TGTGCCAGCAGTTTTGGGGTCAGGGGATACTCACCCCTCCACTTT
size: NA; V: TRBV7-6; D: NA; J: TRBJ2-2; CDR3: CASSLWRENTGELFF; DNA: TGTGCCAGCAGCTTATGGCGGGAGAACACCGGGGAGCTGTTTTTT
size: NA; V: TRBV2; D: NA; J: TRBJ2-3; CDR3: CASRGGLWSTDTQYF; DNA: TGTGCCAGCAGGGGGGGCCTATGGAGCACAGATACGCAGTATTTT
size: few; V: TRBV7-8; D: NA; J: TRBJ2-7; CDR3: CASSLAPPITTYEQYF; DNA: TGTGCCAGCAGCTTAGCGCCGCCAATTACCACCTACGAGCAGTACTTC
size: NA; V: TRBV5-1; D: NA; J: TRBJ2-5; CDR3: CASSRGTRQETQYF; DNA: TGCGCCAGCAGCCGTGGGACTCGTCAAGAGACCCAGTACTTC
size: NA; V: TRBV27; D: TRBD2; J: TRBJ2-7; CDR3: CASSTLAGVNSYEQYF; DNA: TGTGCCAGCAGTACTCTAGCGGGAGTAAACTCCTACGAGCAGTACTTC
size: NA; V: TRBV7-2; D: NA; J: TRBJ2-7; CDR3: CASSLGTATPQNEQYF; DNA: TGTGCCAGCAGCTTAGGGACTGCAACGCCCCAAAACGAGCAGTACTTC
size: NA; V: TRBV7-8; D: TRBD1; J: TRBJ1-3; CDR3: CASSLAAAGGSGNTIYF; DNA: TGTGCCAGCAGCTTAGCCGCGGCAGGGGGCTCTGGAAACACCATATATTTT
size: few; V: TRBV12-3/TRBV12-4; D: NA; J: TRBJ1-2; CDR3: CASTSGKVGVRGYTF; DNA: TGTGCCAGCACATCTGGGAAGGTTGGTGTTAGGGGCTACACCTTC
size: few; V: TRBV6-1; D: NA; J: TRBJ1-2; CDR3: CASSQGGLPYGYTF; DNA: TGTGCCAGCAGCCAGGGCGGATTACCCTATGGCTACACCTTC
size: few; V: TRBV7-8; D: TRBD2; J: TRBJ2-1; CDR3: CASSLSYGASGSYNEQFF; DNA: TGTGCCAGCAGCTTAAGTTACGGGGCTAGCGGTTCCTACAATGAGCAGTTCTTC
size: NA; V: TRBV7-2; D: NA; J: TRBJ2-3; CDR3: CASSRGTSQYF; DNA: TGTGCCAGCAGCCGAGGTACGTCGCAGTATTTT
size: NA; V: TRBV2; D: NA; J: TRBJ2-1; CDR3: CATLPRLEQFF; DNA: TGTGCCACCCTACCGAGACTGGAGCAGTTCTTC
size: NA; V: TRBV19; D: NA; J: TRBJ2-2; CDR3: CASSRSAQLAVTGELFF; DNA: TGTGCCAGTAGTAGATCGGCCCAATTAGCGGTAACCGGGGAGCTGTTTTTT
size: few; V: TRBV7-6; D: NA; J: TRBJ1-1; CDR3: CASSLGRGGPEAFF; DNA: TGTGCCAGCAGCTTAGGCAGGGGTGGTCCTGAAGCTTTCTTT
size: many; V: TRBV7-2; D: TRBD1; J: TRBJ2-7; CDR3: CASSLGTGPYEQYF; DNA: TGTGCCAGCAGCTTAGGGACAGGACCCTACGAGCAGTACTTC
size: NA; V: TRBV11-2; D: NA; J: TRBJ2-1; CDR3: CASSDLRSRVNEQFF; DNA: TGTGCCAGCAGTGATCTGAGGTCGAGGGTAAATGAGCAGTTCTTC
size: NA; V: TRBV11-2; D: NA; J: TRBJ1-1; CDR3: CASSLWVTSTEAFF; DNA: TGTGCCAGCAGCTTATGGGTCACTTCCACTGAAGCTTTCTTT
size: once; V: TRBV15; D: NA; J: TRBJ1-5; CDR3: CATSRVKRSNQPQHF; DNA: TGTGCCACCAGCAGAGTCAAGAGAAGCAATCAGCCCCAGCATTTT
size: few; V: TRBV7-8; D: NA; J: TRBJ1-2; CDR3: CASSSSSSGLTTYGYTF; DNA: TGTGCCAGCAGCTCGTCTTCGTCGGGATTGACAACCTATGGCTACACCTTC
size: once; V: TRBV18; D: NA; J: TRBJ2-7; CDR3: CASSPVWAYEQYF; DNA: TGTGCCAGCTCCCCCGTGTGGGCCTACGAGCAGTACTTC
size: NA; V: TRBV4-1; D: TRBD1; J: TRBJ1-6; CDR3: CASSQDGLYLDRWTGRSLHF; DNA: TGCGCCAGCAGCCAAGATGGCTTGTACTTGGACAGGTGGACGGGGAGATCCCTCCACTTT
size: NA; V: TRBV7-2; D: TRBD1; J: TRBJ1-5; CDR3: CASSRSWDSANQPQHF; DNA: TGTGCCAGCAGCCGAAGTTGGGACAGCGCCAATCAGCCCCAGCATTTT
size: NA; V: TRBV6-2/TRBV6-3; D: NA; J: TRBJ2-7; CDR3: CASSRKTGLGYEQYF; DNA: TGTGCCAGCAGTCGAAAGACAGGCCTTGGCTACGAGCAGTACTTC
size: NA; V: TRBV7-2; D: NA; J: TRBJ1-1; CDR3: CASSPVRDQAFF; DNA: TGTGCCAGCAGCCCGGTTCGGGACCAAGCTTTCTTT
size: NA; V: TRBV7-2; D: TRBD1; J: TRBJ2-5; CDR3: CASRGQGLGETQYF; DNA: TGTGCCAGCAGGGGACAGGGTCTAGGGGAGACCCAGTACTTC
size: once; V: TRBV4-3; D: NA; J: TRBJ2-1; CDR3: CASSQDSSSSSYNEQFF; DNA: TGCGCCAGCAGCCAAGATTCGTCCTCCAGCTCCTACAATGAGCAGTTCTTC
size: NA; V: TRBV20-1; D: NA; J: TRBJ2-7; CDR3: CSAPNPEKFYEQYF; DNA: TGCAGTGCCCCGAATCCGGAGAAATTCTACGAGCAGTACTTC
size: once; V: TRBV20-1; D: NA; J: TRBJ1-5; CDR3: CSARGAYVGPGSSSNQPQHF; DNA: TGCAGTGCTAGAGGGGCCTACGTCGGGCCAGGCAGTTCGAGCAATCAGCCCCAGCATTTT
size: many; V: TRBV7-2; D: TRBD1; J: TRBJ1-1; CDR3: CASSLGGTGNTEAFF; DNA: TGTGCCAGCAGCTTAGGCGGGACAGGGAACACTGAAGCTTTCTTT
size: NA; V: TRBV7-3; D: NA; J: TRBJ2-7; CDR3: CASSSPLTNPYEQYF; DNA: TGTGCCAGCAGCTCCCCTTTAACAAATCCCTACGAGCAGTACTTC
size: once; V: TRBV6-2/TRBV6-3; D: NA; J: TRBJ1-5; CDR3: CASTGHFNQPQHF; DNA: TGTGCCAGTACGGGACATTTCAATCAGCCCCAGCATTTT
size: few; V: TRBV7-2; D: TRBD1; J: TRBJ2-5; CDR3: CASSGQGTGRGETQYF; DNA: TGTGCCAGCAGCGGACAAGGGACAGGCCGGGGCGAGACCCAGTACTTC